Below are 11 T cell receptor beta chains sequenced from a single sample in a study of blood T cell repertoires in COVID-19. TCRdb's copy holds only in-frame clones and misses some; the assay was immunoSEQ multiplex PCR. The sample gives tens of thousands of clones, under 80% of which show up once; 25% to 30% is in the top ten. Sequencing was carried out using peripheral blood. Receptors originate from a woman aged 80 or over with active or convalescent COVID-19.

This clone occurred a few times. This chain links TRBV10-2 with TRBJ2-3, with 13 bases matching TRBD2. Trimming cost V 4 bases and J 3 bases; bases outside gene matches: 4. Germline loops: CDR1 WSHSY, CDR2 SAAADI. This CDR3 is built from 16 residues. CDR3 in DNA: TGCGCCAGCAGTGGGAGACTAGCGGGGGGAACAGATACGCAGTATTTT. Translating it yields CASSGRLAGGTDTQYF.

V usage is TRBV5-5 and J usage is TRBJ1-4, with TRBD1 identical over 11 bases. The CDR3 sequence is 15 residues long. Unmatched junction bases numbered 7, after V lost 5 bases and J lost 7 bases. CDR1 and CDR2 (germline): SGHKS, YYEKEE (reference sequence). CDR3 DNA sequence: TGTGCCAGCAGTTGGAGGACAGGGGGCGGTGAAAAACTGTTTTTT. Its translation: CASSWRTGGGEKLFF.

The V gene is TRBV4-3, the J gene TRBJ1-1; 8 bases are a match to TRBD1. Germline V gene sequence: CDR1 LGHNA, CDR2 YSLEER. The CDR3 sequence is 14 residues long. V was clipped by 8 bases and J by 1 base; unmatched bases: 6. CDR3 in DNA: TGCGCCAGCGGATTCGACAGGGGGAACACTGAAGCTTTCTTT. Translated: CASGFDRGNTEAFF.

This clone appeared once. The chain uses TRBV5-4 and TRBJ1-2; D is ambiguous. The V and J ends lost 0 bases and 8 bases respectively, with 14 bases between them. Looked up from germline, CDR1 is SGHNT and CDR2 is YYREEE (reference sequence). This CDR3 spans 14 amino acids. The CDR3: CASSLVSGVGGYTF. The CDR3 coding sequence is TGTGCCAGCAGCTTGGTATCCGGGGTTGGGGGCTACACCTTC.

The chain joins TRBV7-2 to TRBJ1-4; D gene uncertain. Germline assignment: CDR1 SGHTA and CDR2 FQGNSA. The CDR3 runs 16 residues. V was cut by 4 bases and J by 0 bases, with 12 bases left in between. This chain's CDR3 is CASSSSGEATNEKLFF. Here the CDR3 DNA reads TGTGCCAGCAGCTCCTCGGGAGAAGCAACTAATGAAAAACTGTTTTTT.

The rearrangement joins TRBV12-3 or TRBV12-4 to TRBJ2-7, with D possibly matching TRBD1 (5 bases). This CDR3 spans 13 amino acids. The germline V and J ends were trimmed by 5 bases and 7 bases, with 15 bases remaining between them. The CDR3 region has the DNA TGTGCCAGCAGTCGGACAAGTTCGGCAGAGCAGTACTTC. Translated, it gives CASSRTSSAEQYF.

The V and J genes are TRBV5-1 and TRBJ2-6, with D maybe TRBD1 (6 bases). Germline CDR1 and CDR2: SGHRS and YFSETQ. There are 15 residues in the CDR3. Trimming shortened V by 6 bases and J by 2 bases, and 12 bases separated the two germline ends. The CDR3 sequence is CASTFAGAGANVLTF. The CDR3 nucleotides are TGCGCCAGCACCTTCGCAGGGGCTGGGGCCAACGTCCTGACTTTC. The complete variable domain, with remaining parts taken from reference TRBV5-1 and TRBJ2-6, reads KAGVTQTPRYLIKTRGQQVTLSCSPISGHRSVSWYQQTPGQGLQFLFEYFSETQRNKGNFPGRFSGRQFSNSRSEMNVSTLELGDSALYLCASTFAGAGANVLTFGAGSRLTVL.

The V call is TRBV5-1, the J call TRBJ2-3, with TRBD1 matching 9 bases. The trim removed 1 base at V and 0 bases at J, leaving 3 bases unmatched. This CDR3 is 16 amino acids long. In germline, CDR1 is SGHRS, CDR2 YFSETQ. This CDR3 is CASSLTGGSSTDTQYF. CDR3 bases: TGCGCCAGCAGCTTGACAGGGGGCAGTAGCACAGATACGCAGTATTTT.

The chain links TRBV7-2 to TRBJ2-7; D possibly corresponds to TRBD1 (5 bases). V was shortened by 5 bases and J by 10 bases, with 18 bases between the two germline ends. The CDR3 covers 13 residues. CDR1 is SGHTA, CDR2 FQGNSA, per germline. The CDR3 loop reads CASSKYTQGEQYF. CDR3 DNA sequence: TGTGCCAGCAGCAAGTACACCCAGGGCGAACAGTACTTC.

This chain links TRBV28 with TRBJ1-6; D not resolved. CDR1 is MDHEN, CDR2 SYDVKM, per germline. V was shortened by 7 bases and J by 7 bases, with 8 bases between the two germline ends. The CDR3 sequence is 12 residues long. DNA for the CDR3: TGTGCCAGCATTAGAGGGAATTCACCCCTCCACTTT. Residues: CASIRGNSPLHF.

This rearrangement joins TRBV6-2 or TRBV6-3 to TRBJ2-7, with D possibly TRBD1 on 5 matching bases. The germline CDR1 and CDR2 sequences are MNHEY and SVGEGT. CDR3 length: 15 amino acids. Trimming pared 0 bases from V and 6 bases from J, leaving 15 bases between. DNA of the CDR3: TGTGCCAGCAGTTACTCGGACACCACTACGCTCGAGCAGTACTTC. It translates to CASSYSDTTTLEQYF.